The 20 T cell receptor beta chains presented below share a single source sample, sequenced in a study of cytomegalovirus exposure and HLA in healthy donors. Primers: 60 Vbeta forward and 13 Jbeta reverse. The data were produced by immunoSEQ multiplex PCR, yet TCRdb's version contains in-frame clones alone and is incomplete. The sample consists of over 150,000 clones, 82% of them appearing once. Sample: PBMCs. These TCRs come from a boy aged 2 to 10 in good health and CMV-seronegative.

The CDR3 here is CASSEVRFRNTIYF. The CDR3 bases are TGTGCCAGCAGTGAAGTCAGGTTCAGAAACACCATATATTTT. The V and J genes are TRBV6-1 and TRBJ1-3; D unresolved. V dropped 1 base and J dropped 5 bases, with 9 bases sitting between them. Germline V gene lookup returns CDR1 MNHNS and CDR2 SASEGT. The CDR3 is made up of 14 amino acids.

The chain employs TRBV20-1 and TRBJ2-7; D gene ambiguous. V lost 5 bases, J lost 3 bases, and 8 bases lay in between. The length of the CDR3 is 11 residues. Germline V CDR1 and CDR2: DFQATT, SNEGSKA (reference sequence). CDR3 sequence: CSAQALYEQYF. Written as DNA, the CDR3 is TGCAGTGCTCAGGCCCTCTACGAGCAGTACTTC.

This sequence joins TRBV4-1 and TRBJ1-1; 7 bases align to TRBD1. Germline-derived CDR1 and CDR2 are MGHRA and YSYEKL. The CDR3 contains 15 residues. Trimming cost V 5 bases and J 0 bases; bases outside gene matches: 6. CDR3 amino acids: CASSVRQGLNTEAFF. The DNA for the CDR3 is TGCGCCAGCAGCGTACGACAGGGCTTGAACACTGAAGCTTTCTTT.

The chain joins TRBV2 to TRBJ2-5, with D possibly being TRBD2 (5 bases). The CDR3 spans 14 residues. Between the trimmed V and J ends, which lost 8 bases and 1 base, there was a span of 14 bases. Germline CDR1 is SNHLY and CDR2 is FYNNEI. In DNA form, the CDR3 reads TGTGCCAGCGGCCTTCTAGCAAGCCAAGAGACCCAGTACTTC. Residues: CASGLLASQETQYF.

The CDR3 region is CASSSLLEGVLYGYTF. The CDR3 DNA is TGTGCCAGCAGCTCACTCCTGGAAGGGGTTCTCTATGGCTACACCTTC. V gene TRBV7-9 combines with J gene TRBJ1-2, with D possibly being TRBD1 (5 bases). V lost 4 bases to trimming and J lost 4 bases, with 19 bases between them. This CDR3 comprises 16 residues. Germline CDR1 SEHNR, CDR2 FQNEAQ (reference sequence).

About this clone: Within the sample, other DNA sequences also encode this same CDR3. The chain is built from TRBV5-1 and TRBJ2-1; D may be TRBD2 (5 bases). Trimming cost V 2 bases and J 9 bases, with 30 bases left between them. The length of the CDR3 is 19 residues. CDR1 and CDR2 from the germline V gene are SGHRS and YFSETQ. CDR3 residues: CASSLELGKSTVYSGEQFF. The CDR3 nucleotides are TGCGCCAGCAGCTTAGAACTAGGAAAGTCGACGGTTTATTCTGGTGAGCAGTTCTTC. The variable domain in full, with the rest retrieved from reference TRBV5-1 and TRBJ2-1, is KAGVTQTPRYLIKTRGQQVTLSCSPISGHRSVSWYQQTPGQGLQFLFEYFSETQRNKGNFPGRFSGRQFSNSRSEMNVSTLELGDSALYLCASSLELGKSTVYSGEQFFGPGTRLTVL.

This clone was counted a few times. J is TRBJ1-3 and V is TRBV19, with D unresolved. Germline CDR1 is LNHDA and CDR2 is SQIVND (reference sequence). Trimming took 3 bases from V and 4 from J, leaving 7 bases between them. This CDR3 is built from 13 residues. CDR3 coding DNA: TGTGCCAGTAGTATCACCCGGGGAAACACCATATATTTT. Translation gives CASSITRGNTIYF.

V gene TRBV4-1 combines with J gene TRBJ1-5, with 8 positions matching TRBD1. Germline CDR1 MGHRA, CDR2 YSYEKL. The J segment lost 5 bases and the V segment lost 1 base, leaving 10 bases of the junction unmatched. The CDR3 is 17 residues long. In DNA, the CDR3 is TGCGCCAGCAGCCAAGGCCATGGGACAGGAGCTCATCAGCCCCAGCATTTT. Protein sequence: CASSQGHGTGAHQPQHF.

V gene TRBV11-2 combines with J gene TRBJ1-1, with D possibly matching TRBD1 (5 bases). V gave up 4 bases and J gave up 11 bases, with 26 bases separating them. In germline, CDR1 is SGHAT, CDR2 FQNNGV. The CDR3 extends over 16 amino acids. The CDR3 DNA follows: TGTGCCAGCAGCTCTCCCCGGAGACAGCCTGATATTTGGGCTTTCTTT. Its translation is CASSSPRRQPDIWAFF.

This clone was observed a handful of times. The rearrangement links TRBV29-1 to TRBJ1-2, with D uncertain. V lost 6 bases and J lost 3, with 14 bases in between. The CDR3 contains 13 residues. Germline CDR1 is SQVTM and CDR2 is ANQGSEA. The CDR3 is CSVRGSGDYGYTF. In nucleotides, the CDR3 is TGCAGCGTCCGGGGTTCCGGGGACTATGGCTACACCTTC.

The chain carries TRBV9 and TRBJ2-2; 9 nucleotides agree with TRBD2. Germline CDR1 is SGDLS and CDR2 is YYNGEE. Losses at the gene ends were 2 bases for V and 4 bases for J; bases not matched to a gene: 3. This CDR3 has 15 amino acids. CDR3: CASSVGGGATGELFF. Here the CDR3 DNA reads TGTGCCAGCAGCGTGGGCGGGGGGGCCACCGGGGAGCTGTTTTTT.

The genes are TRBV4-3 and TRBJ1-2, with TRBD1 identical over 9 bases. CDR3 length: 15 residues. With 4 bases clipped from V and 6 bases from J, the junction kept 9 bases outside the gene matches. CDR1 LGHNA and CDR2 YSLEER come from the germline V gene. The CDR3 DNA reads as TGCGCCAGCAGCCGCGGACAGGGGAATATGAATGGCTACACCTTC. Translated: CASSRGQGNMNGYTF.

This clone was detected a few times. This chain connects TRBV6-5 to TRBJ1-6, with D uncertain. The CDR3 spans 15 residues. Germline V lookup: CDR1 MNHEY, CDR2 SVGAGI. V was trimmed by 2 bases and J by 5 bases, leaving 10 bases between them. CDR3 sequence: CASSYGGVDNSPLHF. The CDR3 DNA follows: TGTGCCAGCAGTTACGGCGGAGTGGATAATTCACCCCTCCACTTT.

The V call is TRBV9, the J call TRBJ2-3, with D hard to call. The CDR3 loop spans 12 amino acids. Between the trimmed V and J ends, which lost 3 bases and 0 bases, there was a span of 2 bases. Germline V gives CDR1 SGDLS, CDR2 YYNGEE. The CDR3 sequence is CASSASTDTQYF. The CDR3 region has the DNA TGTGCCAGCAGCGCTAGCACAGATACGCAGTATTTT.

The chain has TRBV7-2 and TRBJ2-1, with TRBD2 matching over 11 bases. J gave up 7 bases and V 4 bases, and 9 bases lay outside the gene matches. The CDR3 has 16 amino acids. Germline assignment: CDR1 SGHTA and CDR2 FQGNSA. The DNA of the CDR3 is TGTGCCAGCAGCTCCGGCTCGGGACTAGCGGAAAATGAGCAGTTCTTC. This codes for CASSSGSGLAENEQFF.

The rearrangement joins TRBV9 to TRBJ2-5, with 14 bases identical to TRBD2. The CDR3 is made up of 16 amino acids. The V segment lost 4 bases and the J segment 7 bases; nucleotides outside the gene matches: 9. CDR1 is SGDLS, CDR2 YYNGEE, per germline. CDR3 in amino acids: CASSPRGTSGGGTQYF. The CDR3 DNA sequence: TGTGCCAGCAGCCCACGAGGGACTAGCGGGGGAGGGACCCAGTACTTC.

This chain connects TRBV28 to TRBJ1-1; D may be TRBD1 (6 bases). In germline, CDR1 is MDHEN, CDR2 SYDVKM. The V gene lost 3 bases and the J gene lost 8 bases, with 10 bases spanning the gap. This CDR3 is 12 amino acids long. The CDR3, as DNA: TGTGCCAGCAGTTTGAACAGGGCGGAAGCTTTCTTT. Amino acids: CASSLNRAEAFF.

This clone was found a few times. The chain has TRBV7-3 and TRBJ2-7; D possibly corresponds to TRBD2 (6 bases). Trimming left V 5 bases short and J 6 bases short, with 14 bases between. Germline CDR1 SGHTA, CDR2 FQGTGA. The CDR3 extends over 13 amino acids. The CDR3 DNA reads as TGTGCCAGCAGCCGGGACTCGAGCCGCGAGCAGTACTTC. It codes for CASSRDSSREQYF.

The chain couples TRBV5-4 to TRBJ2-5; TRBD2 matches at 14 bases. Germline V gene sequence: CDR1 SGHNT, CDR2 YYREEE (reference sequence). J lost 7 bases, V lost 4 bases, and 6 bases had no gene match. This CDR3 is built from 15 residues. This CDR3 reads CASSLTSGGAGTQYF. In nucleotides, the CDR3 is TGTGCCAGCAGCCTGACTAGCGGGGGGGCTGGGACCCAGTACTTC.

The rearrangement joins TRBV28 to TRBJ1-5; D is perhaps TRBD1 (6 bases). Trimming stripped 5 bases from V and 2 bases from J, with 19 bases between. The CDR3 covers 17 residues. Germline CDR1 and CDR2: MDHEN and SYDVKM. CDR3 DNA sequence: TGTGCCAGCAGTAGGGGGAGGGGGGGTTTCGGCAATCAGCCCCAGCATTTT. It codes for CASSRGRGGFGNQPQHF.